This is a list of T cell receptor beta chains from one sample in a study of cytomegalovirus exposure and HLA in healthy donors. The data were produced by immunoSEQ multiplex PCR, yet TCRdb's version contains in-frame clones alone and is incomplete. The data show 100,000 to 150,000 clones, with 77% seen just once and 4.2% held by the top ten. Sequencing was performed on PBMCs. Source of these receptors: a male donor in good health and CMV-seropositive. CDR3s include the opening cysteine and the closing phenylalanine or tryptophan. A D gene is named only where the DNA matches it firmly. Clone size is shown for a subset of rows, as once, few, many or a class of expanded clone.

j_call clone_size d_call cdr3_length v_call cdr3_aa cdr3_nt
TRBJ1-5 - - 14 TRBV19 CASSIPGHNQPQHF TGTGCCAGTAGTATTCCAGGGCACAATCAGCCCCAGCATTTT
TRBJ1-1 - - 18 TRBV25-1 CASTPYSGGRLWSTEAFF TGTGCCAGCACCCCGTATTCGGGGGGTCGGTTATGGAGCACTGAAGCTTTCTTT
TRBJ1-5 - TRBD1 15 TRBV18 CASSQQGAINQPQHF TGTGCCAGCTCACAACAGGGGGCCATCAATCAGCCCCAGCATTTT
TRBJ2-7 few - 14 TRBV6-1 CASSEATNSYEQYF TGTGCCAGCAGTGAAGCCACTAACTCCTACGAGCAGTACTTC
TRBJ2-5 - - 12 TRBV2 CASSEQVETQYF TGTGCCAGCAGTGAACAGGTAGAGACCCAGTACTTC
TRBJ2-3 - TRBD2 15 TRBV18 CASSPISGGTDTQYF TGTGCCAGCTCACCGATTAGCGGGGGCACAGATACGCAGTATTTT
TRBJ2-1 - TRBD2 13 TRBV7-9 CASSLVSGGEQFF TGTGCCAGCAGCTTAGTTAGCGGGGGGGAGCAGTTCTTC
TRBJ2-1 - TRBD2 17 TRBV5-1 CASSLDGLAGSYNEQFF TGCGCCAGCAGCTTGGATGGACTAGCGGGATCCTACAATGAGCAGTTCTTC
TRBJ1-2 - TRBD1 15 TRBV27 CASSPGTGANYGYTF TGTGCCAGCAGTCCCGGGACAGGAGCTAACTATGGCTACACCTTC
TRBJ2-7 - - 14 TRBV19 CASSPETGYYEQYF TGTGCCAGTAGCCCTGAAACAGGTTACTACGAGCAGTACTTC
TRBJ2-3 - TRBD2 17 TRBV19 CASSISGVAGGTDTQYF TGTGCCAGTAGTATAAGCGGGGTAGCGGGGGGCACAGATACGCAGTATTTT
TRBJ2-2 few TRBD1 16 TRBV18 CASSGTGPQDTGELFF TGTGCCAGCTCCGGGACAGGGCCCCAGGACACCGGGGAGCTGTTTTTT
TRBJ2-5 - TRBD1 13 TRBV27 CATRTGSRETQYF TGTGCCACCCGGACAGGTTCGAGAGAGACCCAGTACTTC
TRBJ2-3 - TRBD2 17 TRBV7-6 CASSLVGGELIPDTQYF TGTGCCAGCAGCTTAGTTGGGGGGGAGTTAATCCCAGATACGCAGTATTTT
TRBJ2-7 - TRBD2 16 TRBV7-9 CASSLGHSGSYYEQYF TGTGCCAGCAGCTTAGGGCACAGCGGGAGCTACTACGAGCAGTACTTC
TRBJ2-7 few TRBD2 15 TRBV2 CASSITQGLAYEQYF TGTGCCAGCAGTATTACCCAAGGACTAGCCTACGAGCAGTACTTC
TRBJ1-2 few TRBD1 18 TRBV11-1 CASSSPGDRLQANYGYTF TGTGCCAGCAGCTCCCCCGGGGACAGGCTTCAAGCTAACTATGGCTACACCTTC
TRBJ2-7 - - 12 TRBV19 CASISSSYEQYF TGTGCCAGTATCTCCAGTTCCTACGAGCAGTACTTC
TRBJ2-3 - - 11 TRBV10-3 CATGLTDTQYF TGTGCCACAGGGCTAACAGATACGCAGTATTTT
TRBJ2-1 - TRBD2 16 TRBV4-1 CASSPLGGAGAGEQFF TGCGCCAGCAGCCCATTAGGCGGGGCGGGAGCGGGAGAGCAGTTCTTC
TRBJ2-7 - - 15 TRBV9 CASSVGAFGVDEQYF TGTGCCAGCAGCGTAGGGGCCTTCGGGGTGGACGAGCAGTACTTC
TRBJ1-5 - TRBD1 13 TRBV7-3 CASSPQGGQPQHF TGTGCCAGCAGCCCTCAGGGGGGCCAGCCCCAGCATTTT
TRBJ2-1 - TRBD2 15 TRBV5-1 CASSWGLAEWNEQFF TGCGCCAGCAGCTGGGGACTAGCGGAGTGGAATGAGCAGTTCTTC
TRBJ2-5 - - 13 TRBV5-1 CASSPSSAETQYF TGCGCCAGCAGCCCTAGTTCGGCAGAGACCCAGTACTTC
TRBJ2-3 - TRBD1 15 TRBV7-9 CASSERTGPTDTQYF TGTGCCAGCAGCGAACGGACAGGGCCCACTGATACGCAGTATTTT
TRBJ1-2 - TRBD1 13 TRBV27 CASSPDRGYGYTF TGTGCCAGCAGTCCTGACAGGGGGTATGGCTACACCTTC
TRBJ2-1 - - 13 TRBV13 CASSHAGVNEQFF TGTGCCAGCAGCCACGCAGGGGTAAATGAGCAGTTCTTC
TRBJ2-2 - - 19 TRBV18 CASSPRTGHTIRNTGELFF TGTGCCAGCTCACCACGAACGGGACATACCATTAGAAACACCGGGGAGCTGTTTTTT
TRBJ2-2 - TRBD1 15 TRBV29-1 CSALYTGGFAGELFF TGCAGCGCCCTATATACAGGGGGATTCGCCGGGGAGCTGTTTTTT
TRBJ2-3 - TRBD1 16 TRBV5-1 CASSLDTGGSTDTQYF TGCGCCAGCAGCTTGGATACAGGGGGGAGCACAGATACGCAGTATTTT
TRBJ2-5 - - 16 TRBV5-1 CASSLGGSPGMETQYF TGCGCCAGCAGCTTGGGAGGGTCCCCCGGTATGGAGACCCAGTACTTC
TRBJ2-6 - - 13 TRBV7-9 CATSPSGANGLTF TGTGCCACCTCACCTTCTGGGGCCAACGGCCTGACTTTC
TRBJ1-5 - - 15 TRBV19 CASSMYAFGNQPQHF TGTGCCAGTAGTATGTATGCGTTCGGCAATCAGCCCCAGCATTTT